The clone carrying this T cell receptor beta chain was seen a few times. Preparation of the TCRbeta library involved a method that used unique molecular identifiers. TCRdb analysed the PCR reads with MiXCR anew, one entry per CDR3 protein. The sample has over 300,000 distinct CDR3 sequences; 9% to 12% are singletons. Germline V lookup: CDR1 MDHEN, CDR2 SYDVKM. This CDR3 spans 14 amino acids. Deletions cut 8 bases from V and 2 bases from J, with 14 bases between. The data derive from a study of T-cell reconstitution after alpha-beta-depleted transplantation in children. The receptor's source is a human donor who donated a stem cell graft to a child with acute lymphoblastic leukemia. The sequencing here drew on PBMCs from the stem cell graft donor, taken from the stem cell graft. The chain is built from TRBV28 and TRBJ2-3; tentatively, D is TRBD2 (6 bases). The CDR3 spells CASSEEGHTDTQYF. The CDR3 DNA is TGTGCCAGCTCAGAGGAGGGTCACACAGATACGCAGTATTTT.